This T cell receptor beta chain was sequenced during a study of T-cell reconstitution after alpha-beta-depleted transplantation in children. V lost 8 bases, J lost 2 bases, and 14 bases lay in between. CDR3 size: 14 residues. Germline V gives CDR1 KGHSH, CDR2 LQKENI. This clonotype was detected a few times. Antigen specificity is unknown. During its preparation, the TCRbeta library received unique molecular identifiers. Using its own MiXCR run on the PCR reads, TCRdb lists one record per CDR3 protein. The data hold 180,000 or so distinct CDR3 sequences, with approximately 6% observed a single time. Overall study results and limits: Surviving thymic progenitors and recipient T cells were the source of high TCRbeta diversity at day 60 in some patients.

The source was PBMCs, collected before TCRalphabeta/CD19-depleted stem cell transplant. The clonotype was recovered from a girl less than two years old with combined immunodeficiency, due to receive a stem cell transplant. The chain combines TRBV18 with TRBJ2-3, with a possible D match to TRBD2 (5 bases). CDR3: CASADFPFTDTQYF. Written as DNA, the CDR3 is TGTGCCAGCGCGGACTTTCCATTCACAGATACGCAGTATTTT.